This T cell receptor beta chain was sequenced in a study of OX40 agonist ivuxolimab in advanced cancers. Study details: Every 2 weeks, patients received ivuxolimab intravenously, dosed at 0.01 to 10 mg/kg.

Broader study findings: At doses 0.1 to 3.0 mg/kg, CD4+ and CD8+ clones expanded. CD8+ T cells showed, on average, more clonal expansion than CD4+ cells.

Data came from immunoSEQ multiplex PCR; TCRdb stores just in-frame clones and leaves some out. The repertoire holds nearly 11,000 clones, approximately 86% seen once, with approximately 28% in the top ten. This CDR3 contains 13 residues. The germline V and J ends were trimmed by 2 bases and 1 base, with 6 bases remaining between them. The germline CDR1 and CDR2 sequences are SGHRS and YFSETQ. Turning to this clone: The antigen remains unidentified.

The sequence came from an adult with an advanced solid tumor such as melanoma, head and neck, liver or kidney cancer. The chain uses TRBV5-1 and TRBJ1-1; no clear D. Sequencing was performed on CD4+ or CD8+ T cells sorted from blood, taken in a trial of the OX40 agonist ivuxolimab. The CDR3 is CASSFWENTEAFF. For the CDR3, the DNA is TGCGCCAGCAGCTTCTGGGAGAACACTGAAGCTTTCTTT.